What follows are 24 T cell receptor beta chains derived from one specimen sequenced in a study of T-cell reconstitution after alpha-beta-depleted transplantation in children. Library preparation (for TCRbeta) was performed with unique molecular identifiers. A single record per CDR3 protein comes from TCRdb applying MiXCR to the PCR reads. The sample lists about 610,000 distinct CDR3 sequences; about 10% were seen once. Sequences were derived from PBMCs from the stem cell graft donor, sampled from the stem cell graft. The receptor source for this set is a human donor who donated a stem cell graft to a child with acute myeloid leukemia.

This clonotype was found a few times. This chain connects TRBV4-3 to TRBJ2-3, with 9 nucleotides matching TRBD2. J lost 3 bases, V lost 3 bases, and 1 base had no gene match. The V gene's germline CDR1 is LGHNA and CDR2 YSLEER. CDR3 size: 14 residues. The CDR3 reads CASSHGLATDTQYF. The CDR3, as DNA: TGCGCCAGCAGCCACGGACTAGCGACAGATACGCAGTATTTT.

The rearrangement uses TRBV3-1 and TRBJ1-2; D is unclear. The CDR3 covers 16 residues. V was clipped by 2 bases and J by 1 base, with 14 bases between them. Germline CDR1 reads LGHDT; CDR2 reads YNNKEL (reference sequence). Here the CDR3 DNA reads TGTGCCAGCAGCCAATCCTGGGCGGGTAATAACTATGGCTACACCTTC. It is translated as CASSQSWAGNNYGYTF. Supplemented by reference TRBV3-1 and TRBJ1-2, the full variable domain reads DTAVSQTPKYLVTQMGNDKSIKCEQNLGHDTMYWYKQDSKKFLKIMFSYNNKELIINETVPNRFSPKSPDKAHLNLHINSLELGDSAVYFCASSQSWAGNNYGYTFGSGTRLTVV.

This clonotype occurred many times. CDR3 region: CSVEGNREYNTGELFF. The CDR3 bases are TGCAGCGTTGAGGGAAACAGGGAGTATAACACCGGGGAGCTGTTTTTT. The chain is built from TRBV29-1 and TRBJ2-2; TRBD1 might be the D (6 bases). Germline CDR1 reads SQVTM; CDR2 reads ANQGSEA. The CDR3 has 16 amino acids. The germline V and J ends were trimmed by 3 bases and 2 bases, with 16 bases remaining between them.

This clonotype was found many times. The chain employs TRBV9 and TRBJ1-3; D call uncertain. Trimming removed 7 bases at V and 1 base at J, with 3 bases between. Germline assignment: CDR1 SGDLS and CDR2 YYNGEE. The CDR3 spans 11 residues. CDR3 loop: CASQSGNTIYF. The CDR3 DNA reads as TGTGCCAGCCAGTCTGGAAACACCATATATTTT.

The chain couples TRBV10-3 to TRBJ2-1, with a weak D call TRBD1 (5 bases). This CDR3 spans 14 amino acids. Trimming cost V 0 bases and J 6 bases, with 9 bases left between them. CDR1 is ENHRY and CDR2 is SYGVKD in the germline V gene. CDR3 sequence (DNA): TGTGCCATCAGTGAGTCTCAGGGATCCAATGAGCAGTTCTTC. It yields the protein CAISESQGSNEQFF.

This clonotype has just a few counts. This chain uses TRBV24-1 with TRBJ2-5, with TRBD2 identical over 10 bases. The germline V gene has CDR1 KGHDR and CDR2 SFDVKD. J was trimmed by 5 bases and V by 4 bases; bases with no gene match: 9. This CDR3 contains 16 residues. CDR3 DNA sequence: TGTGCCACCAGTGACGCCAAAGCGGGAGGGACGGAGACCCAGTACTTC. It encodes CATSDAKAGGTETQYF.

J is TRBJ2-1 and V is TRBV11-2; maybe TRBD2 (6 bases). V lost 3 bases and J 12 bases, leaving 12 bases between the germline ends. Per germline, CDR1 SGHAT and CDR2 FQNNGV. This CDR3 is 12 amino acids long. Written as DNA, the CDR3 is TGTGCCAGCAGCTTTTGGGACTCGGGGCAGTTCTTC. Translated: CASSFWDSGQFF. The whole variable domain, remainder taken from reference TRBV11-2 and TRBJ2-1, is EAGVAQSPRYKIIEKRQSVAFWCNPISGHATLYWYQQILGQGPKLLIQFQNNGVVDDSQLPKDRFSAERLKGVDSTLKIQPAKLEDSAVYLCASSFWDSGQFFGPGTRLTVL.

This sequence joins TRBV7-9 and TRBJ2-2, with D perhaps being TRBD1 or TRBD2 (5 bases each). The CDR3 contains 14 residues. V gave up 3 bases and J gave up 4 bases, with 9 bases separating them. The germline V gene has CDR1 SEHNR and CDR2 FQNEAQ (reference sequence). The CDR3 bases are TGTGCCAGCAGCTTGCAGGGACGCACCGGGGAGCTGTTTTTT. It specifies CASSLQGRTGELFF. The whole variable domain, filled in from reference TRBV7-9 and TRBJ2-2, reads DTGVSQNPRHKITKRGQNVTFRCDPISEHNRLYWYRQTLGQGPEFLTYFQNEAQLEKSRLLSDRFSAERPKGSFSTLEIQRTEQGDSAMYLCASSLQGRTGELFFGEGSRLTVL.

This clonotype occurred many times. The CDR3 DNA is TGCAGTGCTAGAGATTCCGCTAGCGGGAGCGGCGAGCAGTACTTC. Amino acids: CSARDSASGSGEQYF. V and J are TRBV20-1 and TRBJ2-7, with 10 bases identical to TRBD2. V gave up 0 bases and J gave up 6 bases; unmatched junction bases: 8. In germline, CDR1 is DFQATT, CDR2 SNEGSKA (reference sequence). The CDR3 contains 15 residues.

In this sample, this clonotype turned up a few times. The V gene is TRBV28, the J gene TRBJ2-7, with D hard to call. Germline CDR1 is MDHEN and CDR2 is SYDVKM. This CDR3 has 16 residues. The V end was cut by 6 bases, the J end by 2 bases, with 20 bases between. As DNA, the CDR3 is TGTGCCAGCAGCTCCGACGTGTTAGGTAGCCCCTACGAGCAGTACTTC. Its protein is CASSSDVLGSPYEQYF.

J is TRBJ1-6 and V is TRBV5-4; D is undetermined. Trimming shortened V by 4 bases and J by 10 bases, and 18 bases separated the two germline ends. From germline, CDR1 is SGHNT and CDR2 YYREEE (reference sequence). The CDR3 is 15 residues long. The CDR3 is CASSADGSMGSPLHF. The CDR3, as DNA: TGTGCCAGCAGCGCGGACGGATCAATGGGATCACCCCTCCACTTT.

This CDR3 is CASSLNPRTLHEAFF. The CDR3 nucleotides are TGTGCCAGCAGCTTAAACCCCCGGACTCTTCATGAAGCTTTCTTT. J is TRBJ1-1 and V is TRBV7-9; D gene ambiguous. The length of the CDR3 is 15 residues. V lost 2 bases and J 7 bases, leaving 17 bases between the germline ends. Germline CDR1 SEHNR, CDR2 FQNEAQ (reference sequence).

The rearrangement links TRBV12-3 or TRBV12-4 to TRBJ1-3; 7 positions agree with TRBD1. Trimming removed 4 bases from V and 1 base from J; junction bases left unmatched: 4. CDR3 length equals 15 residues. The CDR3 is CASSSSGGSGNTIYF. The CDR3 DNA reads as TGTGCCAGCAGTTCCTCAGGGGGGTCTGGAAACACCATATATTTT.

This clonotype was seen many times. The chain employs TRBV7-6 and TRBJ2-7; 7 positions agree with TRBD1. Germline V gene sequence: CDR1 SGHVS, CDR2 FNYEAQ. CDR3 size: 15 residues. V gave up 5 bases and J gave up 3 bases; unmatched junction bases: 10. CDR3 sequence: CASSGPRTGSYEQYF. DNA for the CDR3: TGTGCCAGCAGCGGACCTAGGACAGGTAGCTACGAGCAGTACTTC.

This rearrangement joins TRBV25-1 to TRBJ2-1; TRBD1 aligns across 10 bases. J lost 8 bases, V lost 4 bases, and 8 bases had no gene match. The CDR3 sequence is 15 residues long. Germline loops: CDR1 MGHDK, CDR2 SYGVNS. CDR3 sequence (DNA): TGTGCCAGCAGTGTGGCGGGACAGGGGTTCCATGAGCAGTTCTTC. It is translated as CASSVAGQGFHEQFF.

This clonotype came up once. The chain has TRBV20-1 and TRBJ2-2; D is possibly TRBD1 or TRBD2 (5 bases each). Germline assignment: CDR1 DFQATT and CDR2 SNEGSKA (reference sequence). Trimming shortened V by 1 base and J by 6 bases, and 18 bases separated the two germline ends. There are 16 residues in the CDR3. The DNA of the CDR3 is TGCAGTGCTAGAGTGGGGGTGGGAAAGGGATCCGGGGAGCTGTTTTTT. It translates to CSARVGVGKGSGELFF.

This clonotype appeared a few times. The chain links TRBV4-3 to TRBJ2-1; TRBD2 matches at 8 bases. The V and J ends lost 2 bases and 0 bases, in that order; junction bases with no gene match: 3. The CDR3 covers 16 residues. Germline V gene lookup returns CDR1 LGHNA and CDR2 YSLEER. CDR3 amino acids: CASSQPSGSSYNEQFF. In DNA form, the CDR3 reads TGCGCCAGCAGCCAACCGAGCGGGAGCTCCTACAATGAGCAGTTCTTC.

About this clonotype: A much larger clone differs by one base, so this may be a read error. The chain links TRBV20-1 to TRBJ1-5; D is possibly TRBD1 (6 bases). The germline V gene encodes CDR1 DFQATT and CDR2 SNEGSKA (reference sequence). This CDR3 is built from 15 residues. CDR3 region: CCARPAGDSNQPQHF. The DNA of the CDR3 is TGCTGTGCTAGACCCGCAGGGGATAGCAATCAGCCCCAGCATTTT.

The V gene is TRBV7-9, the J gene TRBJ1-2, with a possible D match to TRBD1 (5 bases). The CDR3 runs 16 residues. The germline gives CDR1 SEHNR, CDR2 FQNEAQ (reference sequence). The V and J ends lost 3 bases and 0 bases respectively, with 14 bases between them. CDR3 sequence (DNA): TGTGCCAGCAGCTTGCCAGGGCTCAATACTAACTATGGCTACACCTTC. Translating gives CASSLPGLNTNYGYTF.

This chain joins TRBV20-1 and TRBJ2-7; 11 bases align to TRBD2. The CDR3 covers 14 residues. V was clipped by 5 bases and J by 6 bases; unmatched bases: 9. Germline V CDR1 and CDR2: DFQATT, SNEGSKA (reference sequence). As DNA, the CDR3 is TGCAGTGCTCCCCAACTAGCGGGAGTTGGCGAGCAGTACTTC. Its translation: CSAPQLAGVGEQYF.

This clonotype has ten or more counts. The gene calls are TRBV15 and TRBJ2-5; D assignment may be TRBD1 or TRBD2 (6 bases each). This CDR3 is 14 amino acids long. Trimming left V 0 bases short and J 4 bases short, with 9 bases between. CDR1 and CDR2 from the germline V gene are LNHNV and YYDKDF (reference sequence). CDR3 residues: CATSRDRGGETQYF. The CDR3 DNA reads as TGTGCCACCAGCAGAGACAGGGGAGGAGAGACCCAGTACTTC. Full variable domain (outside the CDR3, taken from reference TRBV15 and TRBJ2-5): DAMVIQNPRYQVTQFGKPVTLSCSQTLNHNVMYWYQQKSSQAPKLLFHYYDKDFNNEADTPDNFQSRRPNTSFCFLDIRSPGLGDTAMYLCATSRDRGGETQYFGPGTRLLVL.

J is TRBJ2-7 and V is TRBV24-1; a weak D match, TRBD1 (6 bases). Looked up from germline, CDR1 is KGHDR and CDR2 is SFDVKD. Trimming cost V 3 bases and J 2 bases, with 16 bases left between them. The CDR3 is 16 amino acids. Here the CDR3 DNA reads TGTGCCACCAGTGATCCATCCGGGACAAGGCCCTACGAGCAGTACTTC. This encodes CATSDPSGTRPYEQYF.

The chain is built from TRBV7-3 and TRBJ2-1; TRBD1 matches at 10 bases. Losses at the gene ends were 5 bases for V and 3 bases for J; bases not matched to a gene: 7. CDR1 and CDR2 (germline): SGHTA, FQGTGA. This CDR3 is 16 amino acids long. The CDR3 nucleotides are TGTGCCAGCAGCCCGAGCGGGACAGGGGACTACAATGAGCAGTTCTTC. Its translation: CASSPSGTGDYNEQFF.

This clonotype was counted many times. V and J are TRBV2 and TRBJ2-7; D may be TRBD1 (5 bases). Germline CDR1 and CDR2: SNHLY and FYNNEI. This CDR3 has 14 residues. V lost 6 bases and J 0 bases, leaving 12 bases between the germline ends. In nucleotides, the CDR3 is TGTGCCAGCAGAGCGACAGTAAGCTCCTACGAGCAGTACTTC. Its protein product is CASRATVSSYEQYF.